This T cell receptor (beta chain) comes out of a study of control samples from healthy donors and cancer patients. CDR3 length: 14 amino acids. Germline V gene sequence: CDR1 KGHSH, CDR2 LQKENI. Trimming cost V 3 bases and J 7 bases, with 13 bases left between them. Assay: immunoSEQ multiplex PCR; the TCRdb copy retains only in-frame clones and omits some. The sample lists around 80,000 clones; approximately 89% were seen once. The chain couples TRBV18 to TRBJ1-5; D unresolved. The receptor comes from a man aged 45-65 years in good health. Sequenced input: blood. The CDR3 loop reads CASSPTPGEQPQHF. In DNA, the CDR3 is TGTGCCAGCTCACCTACTCCCGGGGAGCAGCCCCAGCATTTT.